This TCR beta chain derives from a study of blood T cell repertoires in COVID-19. Study-wide background: Sources were T cells, B-cell-depleted T cells, or PBMCs; the material itself was cDNA or gDNA.

Under the authors' procedure: Reference gene primer amplification yielded estimated nucleated cell counts. Generated by immunoSEQ multiplex PCR, the TCRdb table keeps only in-frame clones and is missing some. V, J and clone size were drawn from that table, and D and trimming were deduced from the DNA. The table records fewer than 80,000 clones, 88% of them present only once. V lost 1 base and J 0 bases, leaving 4 bases between the germline ends. There are 14 residues in the CDR3. In germline, CDR1 is MGHRA, CDR2 YSYEKL. This sequence joins TRBV4-1 and TRBJ1-3; D is uncertain. Material: peripheral blood. This TCR came from a human donor in a cohort sampled during active COVID-19. The CDR3 DNA reads as TGCGCCAGCAGCCAAGGGAGCTCTGGAAACACCATATATTTT. It yields the protein CASSQGSSGNTIYF.